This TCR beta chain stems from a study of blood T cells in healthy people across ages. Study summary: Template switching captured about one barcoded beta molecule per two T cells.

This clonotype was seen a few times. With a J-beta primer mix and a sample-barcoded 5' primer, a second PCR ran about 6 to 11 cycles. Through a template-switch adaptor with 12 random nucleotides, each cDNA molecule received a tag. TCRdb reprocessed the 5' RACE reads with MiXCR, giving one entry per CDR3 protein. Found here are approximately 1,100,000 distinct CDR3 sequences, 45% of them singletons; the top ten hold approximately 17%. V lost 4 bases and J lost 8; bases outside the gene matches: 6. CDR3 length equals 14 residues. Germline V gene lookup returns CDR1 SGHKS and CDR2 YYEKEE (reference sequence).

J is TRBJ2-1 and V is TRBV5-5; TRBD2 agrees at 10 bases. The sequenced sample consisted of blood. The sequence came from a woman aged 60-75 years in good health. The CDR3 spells CASSPGTSDYEQFF. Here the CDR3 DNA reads TGTGCCAGCAGCCCGGGGACTAGCGATTATGAGCAGTTCTTC. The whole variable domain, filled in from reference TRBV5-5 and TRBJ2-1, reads DAGVTQSPTHLIKTRGQQVTLRCSPISGHKSVSWYQQVLGQGPQFIFQYYEKEERGRGNFPDRFSARQFPNYSSELNVNALLLGDSALYLCASSPGTSDYEQFFGPGTRLTVL.